The source of this T cell receptor (beta chain) is a study of blood T cell repertoires in COVID-19. In the study overall: Both acute and convalescent COVID-19 samples were obtained from the United States, Italy and Spain. The cDNA or gDNA used as material had been derived from T cells, B-cell-depleted T cells, or PBMCs.

The CDR3 is made up of 15 amino acids. J lost 4 bases, V lost 5 bases, and 8 bases had no gene match. Germline V gene sequence: CDR1 GTSNPN, CDR2 SVGIG (reference sequence). In the study's own analysis: For nucleated cells, counts were estimated from reference gene primer amplification. Sequencing used immunoSEQ multiplex PCR; TCRdb keeps in-frame clones, though not all of them. V and J calls and clone size are copied from that table; D and trimming were computed from the DNA. This repertoire shows about 140,000 clones, roughly 89% found once; its top ten account for about 5%. This chain links TRBV30 with TRBJ1-3; 10 bases map to TRBD1. The sequenced sample consisted of peripheral blood. The source is a human donor in a cohort sampled during active COVID-19. The CDR3 region is CAWYRDRGKGNTIYF. Here the CDR3 DNA reads TGTGCCTGGTACCGGGACAGGGGAAAAGGAAACACCATATATTTT.